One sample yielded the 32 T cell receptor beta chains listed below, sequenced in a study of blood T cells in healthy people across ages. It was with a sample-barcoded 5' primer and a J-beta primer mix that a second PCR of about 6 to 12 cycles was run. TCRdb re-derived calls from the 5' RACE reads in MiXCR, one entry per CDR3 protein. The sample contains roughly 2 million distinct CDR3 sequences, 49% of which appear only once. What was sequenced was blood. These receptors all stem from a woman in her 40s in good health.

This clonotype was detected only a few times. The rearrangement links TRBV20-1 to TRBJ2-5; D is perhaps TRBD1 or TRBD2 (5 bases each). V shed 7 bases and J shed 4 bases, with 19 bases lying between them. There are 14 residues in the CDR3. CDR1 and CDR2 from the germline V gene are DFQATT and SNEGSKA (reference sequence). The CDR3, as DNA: TGCAGTGTTCCACGGGGCGGATTGGGAGAGACCCAGTACTTC. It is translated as CSVPRGGLGETQYF.

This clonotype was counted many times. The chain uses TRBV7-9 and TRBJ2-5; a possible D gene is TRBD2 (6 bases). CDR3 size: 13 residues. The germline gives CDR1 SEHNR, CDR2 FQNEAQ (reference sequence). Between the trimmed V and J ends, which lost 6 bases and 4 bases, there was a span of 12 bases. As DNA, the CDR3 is TGTGCCAGCAGTTCGGTGGGGGGAGAGACCCAGTACTTC. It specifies CASSSVGGETQYF.

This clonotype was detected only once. CDR3 loop: CASSSRGVSFSSSYNEQFF. Here the CDR3 DNA reads TGTGCCAGCAGTTCCCGCGGGGTTAGTTTCTCGAGCTCCTACAATGAGCAGTTCTTC. This sequence joins TRBV28 and TRBJ2-1, with a weak D call TRBD2 (6 bases). CDR1 is MDHEN, CDR2 SYDVKM, per germline. Trimming cost V 4 bases and J 0 bases, with 22 bases left between them. This CDR3 is 19 amino acids long.

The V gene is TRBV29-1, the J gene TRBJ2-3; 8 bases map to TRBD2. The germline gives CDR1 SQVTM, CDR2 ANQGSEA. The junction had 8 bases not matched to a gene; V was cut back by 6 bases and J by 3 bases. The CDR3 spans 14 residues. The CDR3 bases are TGCAGCGTAATGCTAGCGGGTAAAACAGATACGCAGTATTTT. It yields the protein CSVMLAGKTDTQYF.

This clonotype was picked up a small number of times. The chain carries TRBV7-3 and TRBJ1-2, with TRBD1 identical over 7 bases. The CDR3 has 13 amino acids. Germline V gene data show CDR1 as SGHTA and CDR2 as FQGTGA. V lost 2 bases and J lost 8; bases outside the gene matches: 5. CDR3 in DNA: TGTGCCAGCAGCTTAGAACAGGGGAGGGGCTACACCTTC. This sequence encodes CASSLEQGRGYTF.

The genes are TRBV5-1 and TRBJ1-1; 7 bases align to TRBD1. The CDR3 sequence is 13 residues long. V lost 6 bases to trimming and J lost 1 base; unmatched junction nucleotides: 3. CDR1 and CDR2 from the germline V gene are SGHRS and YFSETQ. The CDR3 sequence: CASNNRGNTEAFF. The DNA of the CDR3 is TGCGCCAGCAACAACAGGGGGAACACTGAAGCTTTCTTT.

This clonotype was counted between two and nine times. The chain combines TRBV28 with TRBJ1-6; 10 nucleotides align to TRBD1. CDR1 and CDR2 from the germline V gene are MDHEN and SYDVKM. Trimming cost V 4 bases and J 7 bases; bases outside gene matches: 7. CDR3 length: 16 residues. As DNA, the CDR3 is TGTGCCAGCAGTTCTCCGGGACAGGGGTTCAATTCACCCCTCCACTTT. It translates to CASSSPGQGFNSPLHF.

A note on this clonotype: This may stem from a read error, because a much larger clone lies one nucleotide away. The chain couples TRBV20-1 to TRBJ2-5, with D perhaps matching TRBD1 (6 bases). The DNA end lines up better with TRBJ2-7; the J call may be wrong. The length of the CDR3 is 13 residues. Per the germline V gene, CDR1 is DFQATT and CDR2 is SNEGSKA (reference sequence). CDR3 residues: CSARRQVRGEQYF. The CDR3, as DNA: TGCAGTGCTAGACGACAGGTCCGAGGCGAGCAGTACTTC.

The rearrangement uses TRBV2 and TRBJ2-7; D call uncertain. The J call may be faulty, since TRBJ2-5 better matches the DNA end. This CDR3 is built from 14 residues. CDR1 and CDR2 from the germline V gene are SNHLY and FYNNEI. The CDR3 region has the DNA TGTGCCAGCAGTGAACGGGTCATGAGGGAGACCCAGTACTTC. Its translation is CASSERVMRETQYF.

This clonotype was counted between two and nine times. The CDR3 nucleotides are TGTGCCAGCAGGGATTGGGACATTCTAGCCAAAAACATTCAGTACTTC. This codes for CASRDWDILAKNIQYF. V and J are TRBV2 and TRBJ2-4; TRBD1 might be the D (6 bases). From germline, CDR1 is SNHLY and CDR2 FYNNEI. CDR3 length: 16 amino acids. Trimming stripped 6 bases from V and 0 bases from J, with 15 bases between.

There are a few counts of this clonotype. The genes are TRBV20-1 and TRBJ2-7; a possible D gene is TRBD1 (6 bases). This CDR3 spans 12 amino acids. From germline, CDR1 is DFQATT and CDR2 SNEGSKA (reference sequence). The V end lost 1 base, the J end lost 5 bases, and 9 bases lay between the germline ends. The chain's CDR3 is CSARAQGNEQYF. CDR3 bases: TGCAGTGCTAGAGCACAGGGCAACGAGCAGTACTTC.

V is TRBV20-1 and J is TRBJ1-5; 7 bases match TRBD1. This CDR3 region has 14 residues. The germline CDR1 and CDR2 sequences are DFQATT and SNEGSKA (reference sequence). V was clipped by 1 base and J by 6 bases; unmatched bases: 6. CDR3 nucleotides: TGCAGTGCTAGAGCGGACAGGACTCGTCAGCCCCAGCATTTT. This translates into CSARADRTRQPQHF.

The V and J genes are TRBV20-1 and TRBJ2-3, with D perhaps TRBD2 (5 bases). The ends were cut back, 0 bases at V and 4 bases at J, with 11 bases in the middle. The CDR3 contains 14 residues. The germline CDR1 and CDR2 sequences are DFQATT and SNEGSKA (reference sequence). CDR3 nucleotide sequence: TGCAGTGCTAGAGATCTTCTAGCTCCAGATACGCAGTATTTT. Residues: CSARDLLAPDTQYF.

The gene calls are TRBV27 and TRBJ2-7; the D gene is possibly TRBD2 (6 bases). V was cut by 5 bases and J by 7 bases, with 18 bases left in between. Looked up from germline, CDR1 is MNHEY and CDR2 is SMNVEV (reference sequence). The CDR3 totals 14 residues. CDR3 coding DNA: TGTGCCAGCAGTCCGACCAGCGGGTACAATGAGCAGTACTTC. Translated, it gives CASSPTSGYNEQYF.

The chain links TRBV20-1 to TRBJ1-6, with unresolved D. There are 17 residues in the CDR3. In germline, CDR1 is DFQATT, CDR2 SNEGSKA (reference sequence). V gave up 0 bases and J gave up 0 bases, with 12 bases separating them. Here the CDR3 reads CSARDGLGSSYNSPLHF. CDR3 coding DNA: TGCAGTGCTAGAGATGGGCTCGGGAGCTCCTATAATTCACCCCTCCACTTT.

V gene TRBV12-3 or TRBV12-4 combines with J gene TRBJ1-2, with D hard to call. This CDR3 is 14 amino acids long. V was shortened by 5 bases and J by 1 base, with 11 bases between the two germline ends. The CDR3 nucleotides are TGTGCCAGCAGTCAGACCCAACTTAACTATGGCTACACCTTC. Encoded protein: CASSQTQLNYGYTF.

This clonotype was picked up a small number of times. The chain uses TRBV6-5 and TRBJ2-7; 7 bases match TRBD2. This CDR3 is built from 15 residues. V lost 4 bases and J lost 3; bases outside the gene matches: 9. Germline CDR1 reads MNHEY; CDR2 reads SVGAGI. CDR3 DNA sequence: TGTGCCAGCAGTTTCTCTAGGACTAGTTACTACGAGCAGTACTTC. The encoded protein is CASSFSRTSYYEQYF.

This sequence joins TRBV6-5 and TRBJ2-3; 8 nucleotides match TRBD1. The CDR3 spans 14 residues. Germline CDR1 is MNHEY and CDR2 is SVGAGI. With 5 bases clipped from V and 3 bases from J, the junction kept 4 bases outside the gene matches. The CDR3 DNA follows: TGTGCCAGCAGTCCAGGGGGCAAAACAGATACGCAGTATTTT. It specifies CASSPGGKTDTQYF.

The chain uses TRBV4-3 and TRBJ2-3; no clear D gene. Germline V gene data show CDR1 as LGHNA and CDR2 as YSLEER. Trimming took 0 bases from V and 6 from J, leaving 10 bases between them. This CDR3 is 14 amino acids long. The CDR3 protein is CASSQDRTWDTQYF. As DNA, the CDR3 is TGCGCCAGCAGCCAAGATCGGACGTGGGATACGCAGTATTTT.

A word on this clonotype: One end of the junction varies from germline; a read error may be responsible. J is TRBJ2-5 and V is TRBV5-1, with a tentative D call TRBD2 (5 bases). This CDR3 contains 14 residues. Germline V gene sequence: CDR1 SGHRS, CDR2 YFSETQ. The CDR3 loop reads CASSSTTGQETQYF. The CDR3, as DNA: TGTGCCAGCAGTTCGACGACGGGGCAAGAGACCCAGTACTTC.

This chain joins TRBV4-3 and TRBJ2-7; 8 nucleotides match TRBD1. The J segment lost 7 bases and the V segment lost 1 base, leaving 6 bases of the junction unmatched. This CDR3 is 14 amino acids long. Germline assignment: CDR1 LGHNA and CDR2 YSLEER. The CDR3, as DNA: TGCGCCAGCAGCCAAGGGACAGGGATGAATGAGCAGTACTTC. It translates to CASSQGTGMNEQYF.

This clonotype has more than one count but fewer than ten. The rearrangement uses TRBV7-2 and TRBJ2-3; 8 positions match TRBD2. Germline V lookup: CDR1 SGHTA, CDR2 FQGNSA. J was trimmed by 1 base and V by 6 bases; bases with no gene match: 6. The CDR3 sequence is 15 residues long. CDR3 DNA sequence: TGTGCCAGCAGTTTTGACGGGAGGGGCACAGATACGCAGTATTTT. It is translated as CASSFDGRGTDTQYF.

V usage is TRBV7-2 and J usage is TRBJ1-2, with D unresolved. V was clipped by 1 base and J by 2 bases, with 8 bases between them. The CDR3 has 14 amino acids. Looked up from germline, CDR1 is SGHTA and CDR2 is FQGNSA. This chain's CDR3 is CASSLGWENYGYTF. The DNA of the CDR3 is TGTGCCAGCAGCTTAGGGTGGGAAAACTATGGCTACACCTTC.

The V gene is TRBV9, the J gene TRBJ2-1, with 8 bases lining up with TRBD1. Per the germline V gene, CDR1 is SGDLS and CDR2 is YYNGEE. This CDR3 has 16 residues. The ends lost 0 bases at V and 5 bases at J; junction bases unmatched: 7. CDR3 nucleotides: TGTGCCAGCAGCGTAGTCGACAGGGGATCTAACAATGAGCAGTTCTTC. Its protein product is CASSVVDRGSNNEQFF.

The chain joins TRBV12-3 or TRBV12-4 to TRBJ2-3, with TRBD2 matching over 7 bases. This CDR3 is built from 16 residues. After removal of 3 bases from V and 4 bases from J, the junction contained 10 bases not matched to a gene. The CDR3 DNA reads TGTGCCAGCAGTTTGACTAGCAGGGTAGGCGCAGATACGCAGTATTTT. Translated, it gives CASSLTSRVGADTQYF.

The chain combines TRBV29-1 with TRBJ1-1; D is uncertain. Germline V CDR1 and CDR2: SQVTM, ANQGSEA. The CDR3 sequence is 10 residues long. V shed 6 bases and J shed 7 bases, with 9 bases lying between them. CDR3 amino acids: CSVATGEAFF. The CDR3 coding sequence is TGCAGCGTAGCGACGGGTGAAGCTTTCTTT.

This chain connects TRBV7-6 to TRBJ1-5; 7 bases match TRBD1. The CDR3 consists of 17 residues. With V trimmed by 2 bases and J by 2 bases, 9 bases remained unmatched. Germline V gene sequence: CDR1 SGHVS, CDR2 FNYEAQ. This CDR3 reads CASSLKVGTEGNQPQHF. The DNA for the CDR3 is TGTGCCAGCAGCTTAAAAGTGGGGACAGAGGGCAATCAGCCCCAGCATTTT.

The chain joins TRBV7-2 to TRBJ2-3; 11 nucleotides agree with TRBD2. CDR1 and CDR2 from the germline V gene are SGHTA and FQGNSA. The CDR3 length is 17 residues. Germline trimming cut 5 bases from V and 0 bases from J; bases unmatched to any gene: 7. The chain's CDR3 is CASSPPGLAVSTDTQYF. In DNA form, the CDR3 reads TGTGCCAGCAGCCCACCGGGACTAGCGGTTAGCACAGATACGCAGTATTTT.

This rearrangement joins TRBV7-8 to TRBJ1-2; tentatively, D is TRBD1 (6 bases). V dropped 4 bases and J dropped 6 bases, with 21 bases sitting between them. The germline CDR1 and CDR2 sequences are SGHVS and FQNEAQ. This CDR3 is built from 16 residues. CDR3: CASSSRVVGAGDGYTF. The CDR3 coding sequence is TGTGCCAGCAGCTCCAGGGTCGTTGGGGCAGGGGATGGCTACACCTTC.

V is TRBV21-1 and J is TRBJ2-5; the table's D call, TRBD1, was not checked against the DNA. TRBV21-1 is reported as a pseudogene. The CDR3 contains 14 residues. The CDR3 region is CASSRDPPLGEQYF. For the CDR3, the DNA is TGTGCCAGCAGCAGAGACCCACCCCTCGGGGAGCAGTACTTC.

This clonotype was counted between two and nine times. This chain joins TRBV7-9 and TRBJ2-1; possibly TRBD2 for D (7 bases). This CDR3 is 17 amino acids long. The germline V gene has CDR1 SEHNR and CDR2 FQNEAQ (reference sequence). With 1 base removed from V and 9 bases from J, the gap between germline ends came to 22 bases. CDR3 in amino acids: CASSLVGGAGLSAEQFF. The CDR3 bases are TGTGCCAGCAGCTTAGTTGGGGGGGCAGGACTAAGCGCTGAGCAGTTCTTC.

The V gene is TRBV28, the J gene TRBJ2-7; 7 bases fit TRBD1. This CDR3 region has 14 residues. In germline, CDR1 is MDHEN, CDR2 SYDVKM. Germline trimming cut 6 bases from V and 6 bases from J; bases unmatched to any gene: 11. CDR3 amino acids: CASRLRDRVGEQYF. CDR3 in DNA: TGTGCCAGCAGGTTAAGAGACAGGGTAGGCGAGCAGTACTTC.